What follows are 20 T cell receptor beta chains derived from one specimen sequenced in a study of blood T cell repertoires in COVID-19 (dated by TCRdb to the early 2020s). Library prep was done by the immunoSEQ multiplex PCR assay. Drawn from immuneACCESS, this table holds only the in-frame rearrangements with V and J called that TCRdb kept. Clones are partly lost; checked studies trace under half to an unresolved V gene and leave the rest unexplained. Within this sample are about 140,000 clones, with 85% to 90% of them counted one time only. The ten largest clonotypes hold approximately 10% of the sample. Material for sequencing was peripheral blood. These receptors were taken from a woman aged 80 or older with acute or convalescent COVID-19.

The rearrangement uses TRBV2 and TRBJ1-1; possible D gene TRBD1, 6 bases. The CDR3 extends over 15 amino acids. The V end was cut by 0 bases, the J end by 0 bases, with 8 bases between. In germline, CDR1 is SNHLY, CDR2 FYNNEI. CDR3 bases: TGTGCCAGCAGTGAAGCGGCAGGGGTGAACACTGAAGCTTTCTTT. Translated: CASSEAAGVNTEAFF.

The V and J genes are TRBV10-3 and TRBJ2-7; D gene uncertain. V shed 2 bases and J shed 9 bases, with 14 bases lying between them. Germline CDR1 and CDR2: ENHRY and SYGVKD. The CDR3 totals 13 residues. In nucleotides, the CDR3 is TGTGCCATCAGTGAGATGGGTGGAGTTAGGCAGTACTTC. Translated: CAISEMGGVRQYF.

CDR3 residues: CSVREEGQGRGQPQHF. Written as DNA, the CDR3 is TGCAGCGTGAGGGAAGAGGGACAGGGGAGGGGTCAGCCCCAGCATTTT. The rearrangement links TRBV29-1 to TRBJ1-5, with 10 nucleotides matching TRBD1. The CDR3 runs 16 residues. Germline lookup yields CDR1 SQVTM and CDR2 ANQGSEA. V was clipped by 6 bases and J by 6 bases; unmatched bases: 14. The full variable domain, in which reference TRBV29-1 and TRBJ1-5 provide the parts outside the CDR3, is SAVISQKPSRDICQRGTSLTIQCQVDSQVTMMFWYRQQPGQSLTLIATANQGSEATYESGFVIDKFPISRPNLTFSTLTVSNMSPEDSSIYLCSVREEGQGRGQPQHFGDGTRLSIL.

The chain has TRBV29-1 and TRBJ2-7; TRBD2 aligns across 10 bases. The CDR3 has 13 residues. V gave up 5 bases and J gave up 3 bases; unmatched junction bases: 4. The germline V gene has CDR1 SQVTM and CDR2 ANQGSEA. The CDR3 coding sequence is TGCAGCGTTACCGTAGCGGGGGGCTACGAGCAGTACTTC. Translation gives CSVTVAGGYEQYF.

This sequence joins TRBV14 and TRBJ1-1, with a possible D match to TRBD1 (6 bases). Germline values: CDR1 SGHDN, CDR2 FVKESK. The CDR3 sequence is 12 residues long. V lost 3 bases to trimming and J lost 4 bases, with 6 bases between them. Here the CDR3 DNA reads TGTGCCAGCAGCCACAGGGGCACTGAAGCTTTCTTT. Protein: CASSHRGTEAFF.

This sequence joins TRBV6-5 and TRBJ1-2; D is possibly TRBD1 (5 bases). The CDR3 runs to 14 residues. Germline CDR1 MNHEY, CDR2 SVGAGI. With 5 bases removed from V and 3 bases from J, the gap between germline ends came to 13 bases. The chain's CDR3 is CASSPTGTYYGYTF. In nucleotides, the CDR3 is TGTGCCAGCAGTCCCACAGGCACCTACTATGGCTACACCTTC.

This chain uses TRBV9 with TRBJ1-5; no clear D gene. Germline V lookup: CDR1 SGDLS, CDR2 YYNGEE. The CDR3 is 15 residues long. V was clipped by 0 bases and J by 3 bases, with 10 bases between them. The CDR3 spells CASSVGRAINQPQHF. The CDR3 DNA follows: TGTGCCAGCAGCGTAGGGAGGGCAATCAATCAGCCCCAGCATTTT.

The chain employs TRBV6-1 and TRBJ1-3; D may be TRBD1 (5 bases). This CDR3 is built from 15 residues. Germline V gene data show CDR1 as MNHNS and CDR2 as SASEGT. The V and J ends lost 0 bases and 2 bases respectively, with 8 bases between them. The CDR3 sequence is CASSEAWGAGNTIYF. CDR3 DNA sequence: TGTGCCAGCAGTGAAGCGTGGGGGGCTGGAAACACCATATATTTT.

The V and J genes are TRBV30 and TRBJ1-1; D is uncertain. From germline, CDR1 is GTSNPN and CDR2 SVGIG (reference sequence). Trimming stripped 1 base from V and 5 bases from J, with 14 bases between. The CDR3 totals 14 residues. The CDR3 coding sequence is TGTGCCTGGAGTGAAGACCCCCGGGGTACTGAAGCTTTCTTT. Amino acids: CAWSEDPRGTEAFF.

The J gene is TRBJ1-5, the V gene TRBV6-1; the D is unclear. Germline V CDR1 and CDR2: MNHNS, SASEGT. This CDR3 contains 13 residues. With 0 bases removed from V and 13 bases from J, the gap between germline ends came to 13 bases. This CDR3 reads CASSEARSNSQHF. CDR3 bases: TGTGCCAGCAGTGAAGCGCGATCCAACTCTCAGCATTTT.

The chain uses TRBV29-1 and TRBJ1-2; D ambiguous. Trimming pared 1 base from V and 4 bases from J, leaving 7 bases between. Germline lookup yields CDR1 SQVTM and CDR2 ANQGSEA. The CDR3 extends over 12 amino acids. The CDR3 DNA reads TGCAGCGTTGAAGGAGGTTGCTATGGCTACACCTTC. It is translated as CSVEGGCYGYTF.

This clone was recorded once. This chain uses TRBV5-5 with TRBJ2-5; possibly TRBD2 for D (6 bases). The CDR3 length is 13 residues. V was pared by 4 bases and J by 5 bases, with 12 bases between. The germline CDR1 and CDR2 sequences are SGHKS and YYEKEE (reference sequence). This CDR3 is CASSTWGVETQYF. In DNA form, the CDR3 reads TGTGCCAGCAGCACCTGGGGGGTGGAGACCCAGTACTTC.

This chain joins TRBV5-1 and TRBJ1-2, with 9 positions matching TRBD1. After removal of 4 bases from V and 7 bases from J, the junction contained 8 bases not matched to a gene. The germline CDR1 and CDR2 sequences are SGHRS and YFSETQ. The CDR3 is 14 residues long. CDR3 sequence reads: CASSEPGQGRGYTF. The CDR3 region has the DNA TGCGCCAGCAGCGAACCGGGACAGGGTCGTGGCTACACCTTC.

V and J are TRBV5-6 and TRBJ1-2; 7 nucleotides agree with TRBD1. This CDR3 comprises 15 residues. The J segment lost 6 bases and the V segment lost 2 bases, leaving 10 bases of the junction unmatched. CDR1 and CDR2 from the germline V gene are SGHDT and YYEEEE. CDR3 sequence reads: CASSFLPRQGDGYTF. As DNA, the CDR3 is TGTGCCAGCAGCTTTCTCCCCCGACAGGGCGATGGCTACACCTTC.

J is TRBJ1-1 and V is TRBV7-2; 8 nucleotides align to TRBD1. The CDR3 runs to 14 residues. V gave up 6 bases and J gave up 5 bases; unmatched junction bases: 8. Germline V CDR1 and CDR2: SGHTA, FQGNSA. The CDR3 sequence: CASRAGGAGTEAFF. The CDR3 coding sequence is TGTGCCAGCAGAGCAGGGGGCGCGGGTACTGAAGCTTTCTTT.

The rearrangement uses TRBV5-1 and TRBJ2-5; the match to TRBD2 covers 15 bases. The germline V gene has CDR1 SGHRS and CDR2 YFSETQ. V was pared by 4 bases and J by 3 bases, with 4 bases of the junction left unmatched. The CDR3 spans 16 residues. The CDR3 sequence is CASSPRTSGGEETQYF. The CDR3 nucleotides read TGCGCCAGCAGCCCCCGGACTAGCGGGGGGGAAGAGACCCAGTACTTC.

The J gene is TRBJ2-5, the V gene TRBV7-2, with a tentative D call TRBD2 (7 bases). Trimming took 3 bases from V and 3 from J, leaving 14 bases between them. Germline lookup yields CDR1 SGHTA and CDR2 FQGNSA. The CDR3 runs to 15 residues. CDR3 coding DNA: TGTGCCAGCAGCTTCCACGGGGGGCCAAAAGAGACCCAGTACTTC. This translates into CASSFHGGPKETQYF.

The chain has TRBV5-1 and TRBJ2-1, with 8 bases matching TRBD2. The J segment lost 0 bases and the V segment lost 4 bases, leaving 6 bases of the junction unmatched. Germline assignment: CDR1 SGHRS and CDR2 YFSETQ. The CDR3 is made up of 16 amino acids. The CDR3 nucleotides are TGCGCCAGCAGCCCCTTAGCGGGGAGCTCCTACAATGAGCAGTTCTTC. It translates to CASSPLAGSSYNEQFF.

The chain combines TRBV7-3 with TRBJ2-5, with a tentative D call TRBD2 (7 bases). This CDR3 comprises 17 residues. The germline V gene encodes CDR1 SGHTA and CDR2 FQGTGA. Between the trimmed V and J ends, which lost 2 bases and 1 base, there was a span of 17 bases. The CDR3 loop is CASSLYLGGGSQETQYF. CDR3 bases: TGTGCCAGCAGCTTATATCTAGGGGGGGGTTCCCAAGAGACCCAGTACTTC.

The V call is TRBV18, the J call TRBJ1-2; no definite D call. V dropped 2 bases and J dropped 3 bases, with 10 bases sitting between them. CDR1 is KGHSH and CDR2 is LQKENI in the germline V gene. The CDR3 has 14 residues. The CDR3 DNA follows: TGTGCCAGCTCACCAGACCAGACATACTATGGCTACACCTTC. Encoded protein: CASSPDQTYYGYTF.